One and the same sample provided the 23 T cell receptor beta chains below, sequenced in a study of OX40 agonist ivuxolimab in advanced cancers. Some clones are missing from TCRdb's copy, which holds only in-frame ones; the method was immunoSEQ multiplex PCR. In the table there are some 45,000 clones, about 80% of which are singletons. This sample comprised CD4+ or CD8+ T cells sorted from blood, obtained in a trial of the OX40 agonist ivuxolimab. Receptors originate from an adult with an advanced solid tumor such as melanoma, head and neck, liver or kidney cancer.

This clone was counted once. Other nucleotide sequences from this sample produce the same CDR3. The chain is built from TRBV19 and TRBJ1-2; 11 bases agree with TRBD1. V shed 7 bases and J 4 bases; nucleotides not matched to a gene: 11. From germline, CDR1 is LNHDA and CDR2 SQIVND (reference sequence). CDR3 length equals 16 residues. CDR3 sequence: CASMGQGVGPGYGYTF. The CDR3 DNA follows: TGTGCCAGTATGGGACAGGGGGTGGGTCCGGGCTATGGCTACACCTTC.

The rearrangement joins TRBV18 to TRBJ1-4; D ambiguous. Per the germline V gene, CDR1 is KGHSH and CDR2 is LQKENI. There are 15 residues in the CDR3. Trimming left V 6 bases short and J 0 bases short, with 11 bases between. The chain's CDR3 is CASSPALATNEKLFF. CDR3 coding DNA: TGTGCCAGCTCGCCCGCCCTTGCAACTAATGAAAAACTGTTTTTT.

This rearrangement joins TRBV19 to TRBJ1-1; 10 nucleotides align to TRBD1. The germline V gene encodes CDR1 LNHDA and CDR2 SQIVND (reference sequence). Unmatched junction bases numbered 1, after V lost 4 bases and J lost 2 bases. This CDR3 comprises 14 residues. The CDR3 bases are TGTGCCAGTAGTAGACAGGGGGCAAACACTGAAGCTTTCTTT. Amino acids: CASSRQGANTEAFF.

This clone was counted between two and nine times. The V gene is TRBV4-1, the J gene TRBJ2-3; 11 bases map to TRBD2. The V gene's germline CDR1 is MGHRA and CDR2 YSYEKL. Trimming took 0 bases from V and 8 from J; bases not matched to a gene: 10. The CDR3 consists of 17 residues. CDR3 sequence reads: CASSQDGTSGSQVTQYF. CDR3 nucleotide sequence: TGCGCCAGCAGCCAAGATGGAACTAGCGGGAGTCAGGTTACGCAGTATTTT.

The CDR3 region has the DNA TGTGCCAGCAGTTACCCTCCTGGCAGGGTTCCCTACGAGCAGTACTTC. Amino acid sequence: CASSYPPGRVPYEQYF. The rearrangement links TRBV6-5 to TRBJ2-7; a possible D gene is TRBD1 (5 bases). With 2 bases removed from V and 2 bases from J, the gap between germline ends came to 16 bases. The CDR3 has 16 amino acids. Germline assignment: CDR1 MNHEY and CDR2 SVGAGI.

This sequence joins TRBV18 and TRBJ2-7, with TRBD2 identical over 7 bases. The germline V gene has CDR1 KGHSH and CDR2 LQKENI. The CDR3 totals 13 residues. V was pared by 2 bases and J by 5 bases, with 3 bases of the junction left unmatched. The CDR3 protein is CASSPDREDEQYF. CDR3 in DNA: TGTGCCAGCTCACCAGACCGGGAGGACGAGCAGTACTTC.

The chain's CDR3 is CASSLLGPNTGELFF. The CDR3 nucleotides read TGTGCCAGCAGCTTGTTAGGACCGAACACCGGGGAGCTGTTTTTT. V and J are TRBV5-6 and TRBJ2-2; D is ambiguous. V was pared by 1 base and J by 0 bases, with 7 bases between. The CDR3 length is 15 residues. CDR1 and CDR2 (germline): SGHDT, YYEEEE.

J is TRBJ1-2 and V is TRBV11-3; D is ambiguous. The CDR3 is 13 residues long. The V end lost 5 bases, the J end lost 0 bases, and 7 bases lay between the germline ends. Germline V gene sequence: CDR1 SGHNT, CDR2 YENEEA. CDR3 bases: TGTGCCAGCAGCCCGCAGGCTAACTATGGCTACACCTTC. As protein: CASSPQANYGYTF.

This clone occurred once. The genes are TRBV5-4 and TRBJ1-1; 8 bases are shared with TRBD1. The V and J ends lost 0 bases and 3 bases, in that order; junction bases with no gene match: 1. CDR3 size: 14 residues. Looked up from germline, CDR1 is SGHNT and CDR2 is YYREEE (reference sequence). CDR3 bases: TGTGCCAGCAGCTTGGCAGGGGGCGACACTGAAGCTTTCTTT. Its translation: CASSLAGGDTEAFF.

The chain has TRBV5-4 and TRBJ2-3; TRBD1 or TRBD2 may be the D gene (5 bases each). Trimming left V 3 bases short and J 8 bases short, with 19 bases between. This CDR3 spans 15 amino acids. Germline V gene sequence: CDR1 SGHNT, CDR2 YYREEE (reference sequence). CDR3 loop: CASSSRDPTRGTQYF. In DNA form, the CDR3 reads TGTGCCAGCAGCTCTCGGGACCCCACCCGGGGTACGCAGTATTTT.

This clone showed up just once. The chain is built from TRBV7-2 and TRBJ2-2; the match to TRBD1 covers 9 bases. CDR3 size: 17 residues. The ends lost 3 bases at V and 6 bases at J; junction bases unmatched: 11. Per germline, CDR1 SGHTA and CDR2 FQGNSA. CDR3 in amino acids: CASSLSPWDREAGELFF. In DNA, the CDR3 is TGTGCCAGCAGCTTGTCCCCCTGGGACAGGGAAGCCGGGGAGCTGTTTTTT.

In nucleotides, the CDR3 is TGTGCCAGCAGAACGACAGGGTTGAATAATTCACCCCTCCACTTT. Translated, it gives CASRTTGLNNSPLHF. The chain employs TRBV27 and TRBJ1-6, with 7 bases aligning to TRBD1. The ends lost 6 bases at V and 5 bases at J; junction bases unmatched: 7. The CDR3 spans 15 residues. The germline gives CDR1 MNHEY, CDR2 SMNVEV (reference sequence).

The rearrangement joins TRBV5-4 to TRBJ2-1; 9 bases match TRBD2. V was clipped by 0 bases and J by 9 bases; unmatched bases: 13. CDR3 length: 17 residues. The germline V gene encodes CDR1 SGHNT and CDR2 YYREEE (reference sequence). CDR3 nucleotide sequence: TGTGCCAGCAGCTTGGTCTTCGCTAGCGGGAATTCTGGTGAGCAGTTCTTC. Its translation is CASSLVFASGNSGEQFF.

The V gene is TRBV7-6, the J gene TRBJ1-1; D call uncertain. From germline, CDR1 is SGHVS and CDR2 FNYEAQ. V was pared by 5 bases and J by 0 bases, with 13 bases between. The CDR3 is made up of 15 amino acids. The CDR3 region has the DNA TGTGCCAGCAGCACAATTGGGGTCATGAACACTGAAGCTTTCTTT. It specifies CASSTIGVMNTEAFF.

This clone has only one observation. The CDR3 sequence: CASSLGGQGTGNTIYF. In DNA, the CDR3 is TGTGCCAGCAGCTTGGGTGGACAGGGGACTGGAAACACCATATATTTT. This sequence joins TRBV5-6 and TRBJ1-3; 9 bases agree with TRBD1. Looked up from germline, CDR1 is SGHDT and CDR2 is YYEEEE. V trimming: 0 bases; J trimming: 2 bases; junction bases outside the gene matches: 3. CDR3 size: 16 residues. The full variable domain, its missing parts supplied by reference TRBV5-6 and TRBJ1-3, is DAGVTQSPTHLIKTRGQQVTLRCSPKSGHDTVSWYQQALGQGPQFIFQYYEEEERQRGNFPDRFSGHQFPNYSSELNVNALLLGDSALYLCASSLGGQGTGNTIYFGEGSWLTVV.

The V and J genes are TRBV4-1 and TRBJ2-1; D gene unclear. Germline values: CDR1 MGHRA, CDR2 YSYEKL. There are 15 residues in the CDR3. V lost 0 bases and J lost 9, with 15 bases in between. The CDR3 DNA is TGCGCCAGCAGCCAAGATACCCCCCGCATTGGTGAGCAGTTCTTC. Translating gives CASSQDTPRIGEQFF.

This clone was seen more than once but under ten times. The rearrangement uses TRBV7-6 and TRBJ2-1; D unclear. Germline lookup yields CDR1 SGHVS and CDR2 FNYEAQ. V dropped 6 bases and J dropped 2 bases, with 8 bases sitting between them. This CDR3 spans 13 amino acids. This CDR3 is CASSLNTYNEQFF. The CDR3 bases are TGTGCCAGCAGTCTTAATACCTACAATGAGCAGTTCTTC.

V gene TRBV6-6 combines with J gene TRBJ2-2; D tentatively reads TRBD1 or TRBD2 (5 bases each). This CDR3 has 13 amino acids. The germline V and J ends were trimmed by 8 bases and 4 bases, with 11 bases remaining between them. From germline, CDR1 is MNHNY and CDR2 SVGAGI (reference sequence). CDR3 sequence (DNA): TGTGCCAGCGGCCACGGGGCCACCGGGGAGCTGTTTTTT. Encoded protein: CASGHGATGELFF.

The rearrangement joins TRBV21-1 to TRBJ2-1; the listed D gene, TRBD1, was not tested against the DNA. TRBV21-1 is a pseudogene locus. This CDR3 has 13 amino acids. The CDR3 spells CARRFTGGSEQFF. The CDR3 DNA reads TGTGCCAGACGTTTTACAGGGGGCAGTGAGCAGTTCTTC.

This chain uses TRBV19 with TRBJ1-1; D gene ambiguous. Germline V gene lookup returns CDR1 LNHDA and CDR2 SQIVND (reference sequence). CDR3 length: 13 amino acids. Trimming cost V 5 bases and J 1 base, with 8 bases left between them. The CDR3 here is CASSLTRNTEAFF. The DNA for the CDR3 is TGTGCCAGTAGTCTTACACGGAACACTGAAGCTTTCTTT.

The CDR3 sequence: CASSHGGGESSYEQYF. CDR3 coding DNA: TGTGCCAGCAGCCACGGAGGGGGCGAAAGCTCCTACGAGCAGTACTTC. This chain links TRBV16 with TRBJ2-7, with D possibly being TRBD1 (7 bases). V gave up 3 bases and J gave up 0 bases, with 15 bases separating them. This CDR3 comprises 16 residues. CDR1 is KGHSY, CDR2 FQNENV, per germline.

This sequence joins TRBV2 and TRBJ2-5; TRBD1 matches 7 bases. Germline loops: CDR1 SNHLY, CDR2 FYNNEI. The CDR3 extends over 16 amino acids. The ends lost 1 base at V and 1 base at J; junction bases unmatched: 6. This CDR3 reads CASSEGVTGIQETQYF. In DNA form, the CDR3 reads TGTGCCAGCAGTGAAGGCGTGACAGGGATCCAAGAGACCCAGTACTTC.

The V and J genes are TRBV2 and TRBJ1-5; D not resolved. Trimming took 6 bases from V and 1 from J, leaving 4 bases between them. The CDR3 is 12 residues long. Per germline, CDR1 SNHLY and CDR2 FYNNEI. CDR3 sequence reads: CASSISNQPQHF. The CDR3 DNA sequence: TGTGCCAGCAGCATAAGCAATCAGCCCCAGCATTTT.